The T cell receptor (beta chain) described here comes from a study of memory CD4+ T cells and cytomegalovirus serostatus. Study-wide results and limits: Of 150 to 200 reported CMV TCRbeta sequences, around 62 were found in memory CD4+ repertoires.

A note on this clone: Its antigen is currently unknown.

Assay used: immunoSEQ multiplex PCR; TCRdb lists only in-frame clones, some missing. This sample has almost 55,000 clones, with around 77% found just once. The germline gives CDR1 SQVTM, CDR2 ANQGSEA. With 8 bases removed from V and 7 bases from J, the gap between germline ends came to 21 bases. This CDR3 comprises 14 residues. Single viable CD3+CD4+CD8-CD45RO+ cells were sorted as the memory CD4+ T cells. Positive selection with CD4 microbeads enriched total CD4+ T cells. The TCR was taken from an adult in good health and CMV-seronegative. This rearrangement joins TRBV29-1 to TRBJ2-1; a weak D match, TRBD2 (5 bases). The sample was memory CD4+ T cells from blood. The CDR3 DNA reads as TGCAGCACCCGGGGTCAGAAAGGGAAGAATGAGCAGTTCTTC. It translates to CSTRGQKGKNEQFF.